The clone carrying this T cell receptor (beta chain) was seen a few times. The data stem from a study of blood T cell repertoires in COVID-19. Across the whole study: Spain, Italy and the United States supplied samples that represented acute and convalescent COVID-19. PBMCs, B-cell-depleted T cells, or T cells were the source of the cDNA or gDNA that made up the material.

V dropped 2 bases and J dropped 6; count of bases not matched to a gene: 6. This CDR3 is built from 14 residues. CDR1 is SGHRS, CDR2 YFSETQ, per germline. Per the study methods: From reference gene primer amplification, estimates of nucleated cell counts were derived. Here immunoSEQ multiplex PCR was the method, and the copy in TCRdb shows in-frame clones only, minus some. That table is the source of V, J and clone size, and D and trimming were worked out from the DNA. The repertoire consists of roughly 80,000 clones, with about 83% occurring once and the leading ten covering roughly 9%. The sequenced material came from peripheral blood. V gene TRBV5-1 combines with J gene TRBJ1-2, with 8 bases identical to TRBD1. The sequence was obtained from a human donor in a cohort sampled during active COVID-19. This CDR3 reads CASSFEMTGDGYTF. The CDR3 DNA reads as TGCGCCAGCAGCTTCGAGATGACAGGGGATGGCTACACCTTC.